These T cell receptor beta chains were read from a single sample in a study of blood T cell repertoires in COVID-19. Some clones are missing from TCRdb's copy, which holds only in-frame ones; the method was immunoSEQ multiplex PCR. This table has approximately 170,000 clones, around four fifths appearing once. Sample: PBMCs or T cells enriched from blood (not recorded which). The receptors shown here come from a woman aged 50 to 60 who had recovered from COVID-19. Each CDR3 is given with its conserved first and last residue.

V | CDR3
TRBV9 | CASSVVESNTEAFF
TRBV6-1 | CASSDRQGLETQYF
TRBV5-1 | CASSSRPQGGGYTF
TRBV18 | CASSPTRGGADTQYF
TRBV11-3 | CASSPVGQWGNYGYTF
TRBV3-1/TRBV3-2 | CASSQEFLGTGRHYGYTF
TRBV3-1/TRBV3-2 | CASSQDGRVDYGYTF
TRBV28 | CASSTILAGGLDNEQFF
TRBV3-1/TRBV3-2 | CASSQRQGDEKLFF
TRBV29-1 | CSVGHTNTEAFF
TRBV6-2/TRBV6-3 | CASSRGGPQETQYF
TRBV5-6 | CASSAAGTGYGYTF
TRBV2 | CASSLRQGLAVTDTQYF